The 18 T cell receptor beta chains presented below share a single source sample, sequenced in a study of early T cells in non-severe SARS-CoV-2 infection. TCRdb reanalysed the 5' RACE reads using MiXCR and keeps one entry per CDR3 protein. Among under 20,000 distinct CDR3 sequences listed, about 6% were seen once. Sequences were derived from whole blood, sampled at baseline. The receptors shown here come from an adult who was a healthcare worker with PCR-confirmed SARS-CoV-2 infection or an uninfected control (not recorded which).

This clonotype came up many times. CDR3 in DNA: TGTGCCAGCATCGCCCGTCTCCTTTTTGGGGGGGCTCGGAGAGCTGAAAAACTGTTTTTT. Its translation: CASIARLLFGGARRAEKLFF. The chain has TRBV6-4 and TRBJ1-4, with D possibly matching TRBD1 (6 bases). The V and J ends lost 7 bases and 7 bases respectively, with 34 bases between them. CDR3 length: 20 residues. Germline CDR1 reads MRHNA; CDR2 reads SNTAGT.

In its sample, this clonotype ranks as medium-sized. The chain carries TRBV21-1 and TRBJ2-7; TRBD1 reflects the table's D call only, with no check against the DNA. TRBV21-1 is marked as a pseudogene. This CDR3 has 15 residues. CDR3: CASSKGPTGDHEQYF. DNA of the CDR3: TGTGCCAGCAGCAAAGGCCCGACAGGGGACCACGAGCAGTACTTC.

The table lists this clonotype with many counts. The rearrangement joins TRBV5-6 to TRBJ2-2, with 7 bases that match TRBD1. V shed 2 bases and J 6 bases; nucleotides not matched to a gene: 1. The CDR3 sequence is 13 residues long. The germline V gene has CDR1 SGHDT and CDR2 YYEEEE. CDR3 nucleotide sequence: TGTGCCAGCAGCTTCGACAGGGCCGGGGAGCTGTTTTTT. It translates to CASSFDRAGELFF.

This rearrangement joins TRBV5-4 to TRBJ2-3; 12 bases map to TRBD2. From germline, CDR1 is SGHNT and CDR2 YYREEE (reference sequence). The length of the CDR3 is 17 residues. Unmatched junction bases numbered 12, after V lost 4 bases and J lost 6 bases. The CDR3 is CASSQPDLAGGSDTQYF. DNA for the CDR3: TGTGCCAGCAGCCAGCCGGACCTAGCGGGGGGGTCTGATACGCAGTATTTT.

The table lists this clonotype with many counts. The CDR3 DNA reads TGTGCCAGCAGTTACTCGAGGGGTGGCTATAGCAATCAGCCCCAGCATTTT. As protein: CASSYSRGGYSNQPQHF. V is TRBV6-6 and J is TRBJ1-5; D might be TRBD1 (5 bases). From germline, CDR1 is MNHNY and CDR2 SVGAGI (reference sequence). Trimming stripped 0 bases from V and 0 bases from J, with 12 bases between. There are 17 residues in the CDR3.

This clonotype was counted at least ten times. The rearrangement joins TRBV5-4 to TRBJ1-2; a weak D match, TRBD1 (6 bases). Trimming took off 4 bases at V and 4 bases at J, with 11 bases between the two ends. Germline V gene data show CDR1 as SGHNT and CDR2 as YYREEE (reference sequence). This CDR3 is 13 amino acids long. CDR3 loop: CASSVDSSYGYTF. As DNA, the CDR3 is TGTGCCAGCAGCGTGGACAGCAGCTATGGCTACACCTTC.

The sample holds many counts of this clonotype. CDR3 in amino acids: CASSPRGRRSTDTQYF. The CDR3 DNA reads TGTGCCAGCAGCCCCCGTGGCCGCCGCAGCACAGATACGCAGTATTTT. The chain is built from TRBV9 and TRBJ2-3; the D is unclear. This CDR3 has 16 amino acids. Germline V lookup: CDR1 SGDLS, CDR2 YYNGEE. Trimming stripped 4 bases from V and 0 bases from J, with 15 bases between.

This clonotype has a count of ten or more. The rearrangement uses TRBV29-1 and TRBJ2-6; D remains unclear. This CDR3 region has 13 residues. The V and J ends lost 2 bases and 2 bases respectively, with 4 bases between them. Germline V gene lookup returns CDR1 SQVTM and CDR2 ANQGSEA. The DNA for the CDR3 is TGCAGCGTTGAATTGACTGGGGCCAACGTCCTGACTTTC. It codes for CSVELTGANVLTF.

In this sample, this clonotype turned up many times. The chain joins TRBV7-9 to TRBJ2-7; no firm D call. CDR3 length: 9 residues. CDR1 and CDR2 (germline): SEHNR, FQNEAQ (reference sequence). The V and J ends lost 10 bases and 3 bases respectively, with 4 bases between them. CDR3 sequence: CATGYEQYF. In DNA, the CDR3 is TGTGCCACCGGCTACGAGCAGTACTTC.

In regard to this clonotype: This may arise from a read error, as a much more abundant clone is one base away. This rearrangement joins TRBV7-9 to TRBJ2-1; 10 nucleotides line up with TRBD2. The CDR3 extends over 16 amino acids. CDR1 SEHNR and CDR2 FQNEAQ come from the germline V gene (reference sequence). V was pared by 11 bases and J by 6 bases, with 16 bases of the junction left unmatched. CDR3 amino acids: CACTPIGAGGLNEQFF. CDR3 nucleotide sequence: TGTGCCTGCACCCCCATCGGAGCGGGGGGGCTCAATGAGCAGTTCTTC.

This clonotype was counted at least ten times. The CDR3 coding sequence is TGCGCCAGCAGCTTGAGACAGGTGACCGGGGAGCTGTTTTTT. It specifies CASSLRQVTGELFF. The chain carries TRBV5-1 and TRBJ2-2; possibly TRBD1 for D (6 bases). CDR1 SGHRS and CDR2 YFSETQ come from the germline V gene. Trimming shortened V by 1 base and J by 5 bases, and 9 bases separated the two germline ends. The CDR3 spans 14 residues.

Ten or more counts support this clonotype. The CDR3 DNA reads TGTGCCAGCGTAATGACAGGGTTAGGGAATGAGCAGTTCTTC. Protein product: CASVMTGLGNEQFF. V usage is TRBV6-2 or TRBV6-3 and J usage is TRBJ2-1; 7 bases match TRBD1. The V gene end was trimmed by 8 bases and the J gene end by 7 bases; junction bases not matched to a gene: 11. The CDR3 is 14 residues long. Germline values: CDR1 MNHEY, CDR2 SVGEGT.

This clonotype turned up a few times. The rearrangement joins TRBV7-2 to TRBJ2-2; possibly TRBD1 for D (5 bases). V lost 7 bases and J 4 bases, leaving 19 bases between the germline ends. The CDR3 totals 16 residues. In germline, CDR1 is SGHTA, CDR2 FQGNSA. In DNA form, the CDR3 reads TGTGCCAGCATCCTACGCAGGGATCAGGGCACCGGGGAGCTGTTTTTT. Amino acids: CASILRRDQGTGELFF.

The chain's CDR3 is CASSGGRRGDTQYF. In nucleotides, the CDR3 is TGTGCCAGCAGCGGAGGGAGAAGGGGAGATACGCAGTATTTT. The V call is TRBV2, the J call TRBJ2-3; D perhaps matches TRBD2 (6 bases). V shed 6 bases and J shed 5 bases, with 15 bases lying between them. CDR1 and CDR2 from the germline V gene are SNHLY and FYNNEI. CDR3 length: 14 residues.

This clonotype showed up many times. A single base separates this from a much larger clone, so it may be a read error. The chain links TRBV6-1 to TRBJ2-6, with a tentative D call TRBD1 (6 bases). The CDR3 is made up of 14 amino acids. V was clipped by 6 bases and J by 0 bases, with 6 bases between them. The germline CDR1 and CDR2 sequences are MNHNS and SASEGT. The CDR3 here is CASRDSSGANVLTF. For the CDR3, the DNA is TGTGCCAGCAGGGACAGCTCTGGGGCCAACGTCCTGACTTTC.

This clonotype was seen many times. The rearrangement uses TRBV5-1 and TRBJ2-3; 7 positions agree with TRBD2. The CDR3 is 15 residues long. The V and J ends lost 0 bases and 2 bases, in that order; junction bases with no gene match: 3. In germline, CDR1 is SGHRS, CDR2 YFSETQ. In DNA, the CDR3 is TGCGCCAGCAGCTTGGGGACTAGAGCCACAGATACGCAGTATTTT. Its translation: CASSLGTRATDTQYF. Drawing the rest from reference TRBV5-1 and TRBJ2-3, the complete variable domain is KAGVTQTPRYLIKTRGQQVTLSCSPISGHRSVSWYQQTPGQGLQFLFEYFSETQRNKGNFPGRFSGRQFSNSRSEMNVSTLELGDSALYLCASSLGTRATDTQYFGPGTRLTVL.

This clonotype was recorded at least ten times. The gene calls are TRBV15 and TRBJ2-1; no definite D call. CDR3 size: 15 residues. Trimming left V 0 bases short and J 8 bases short, with 14 bases between. Looked up from germline, CDR1 is LNHNV and CDR2 is YYDKDF (reference sequence). The CDR3 DNA reads TGTGCCACCAGCAGAGATAGTTCCATACATGATGAGCAGTTCTTC. It is translated as CATSRDSSIHDEQFF. Together with reference TRBV15 and TRBJ2-1, the CDR3 gives the full variable domain: DAMVIQNPRYQVTQFGKPVTLSCSQTLNHNVMYWYQQKSSQAPKLLFHYYDKDFNNEADTPDNFQSRRPNTSFCFLDIRSPGLGDTAMYLCATSRDSSIHDEQFFGPGTRLTVL.

This clonotype came up many times. CDR3 residues: CASSSGRSYEQYF. The CDR3 DNA follows: TGTGCCAGCAGCTCGGGACGGTCCTACGAGCAGTACTTC. The V call is TRBV5-4, the J call TRBJ2-7; D may correspond to TRBD1 or TRBD2 (5 bases each). Trimming took off 3 bases at V and 1 base at J, with 8 bases between the two ends. The germline V gene encodes CDR1 SGHNT and CDR2 YYREEE (reference sequence). The CDR3 is 13 residues long.